The 22 T cell receptor beta chains given below trace back to one sample, sequenced in a study of T-cell memory formation after mild COVID-19. MiXCR, run by TCRdb on the 5' RACE reads, gives a single entry per CDR3 protein. The sample includes fewer than 350,000 distinct CDR3 sequences, around 8% seen only once; the top ten take around a fifth. The sample consisted of PBMCs or a T cell subset sorted from them (not recorded which). Every receptor here comes from a man between 18 and 35 years old who had mild COVID-19 (a few samples of this study predate the infection). Cell type and time point are not known.

This clonotype was detected ten times or more. The J gene is TRBJ2-3, the V gene TRBV6-4; 8 nucleotides match TRBD2. Germline CDR1 is MRHNA and CDR2 is SNTAGT. J lost 1 base, V lost 3 bases, and 3 bases had no gene match. This CDR3 region has 15 residues. The CDR3 bases are TGTGCCAGCAGTGAGGGTAGCGGGGGCACAGATACGCAGTATTTT. It is translated as CASSEGSGGTDTQYF.

The genes are TRBV5-1 and TRBJ2-1; D unclear. CDR1 SGHRS and CDR2 YFSETQ come from the germline V gene. V dropped 7 bases and J dropped 3 bases, with 8 bases sitting between them. This CDR3 has 12 amino acids. The CDR3 coding sequence is TGCGCCAGCTCGACTGACTACAATGAGCAGTTCTTC. It yields the protein CASSTDYNEQFF.

This rearrangement joins TRBV5-4 to TRBJ1-6; TRBD1 matches 7 bases. Germline-derived CDR1 and CDR2 are SGHNT and YYREEE (reference sequence). This CDR3 is 13 amino acids long. The ends lost 4 bases at V and 9 bases at J; junction bases unmatched: 4. The CDR3 region is CASSRQGSSPLHF. Here the CDR3 DNA reads TGTGCCAGCAGCCGACAGGGAAGTTCACCCCTCCACTTT. The full variable domain, completed using reference TRBV5-4 and TRBJ1-6, is ETGVTQSPTHLIKTRGQQVTLRCSSQSGHNTVSWYQQALGQGPQFIFQYYREEENGRGNFPPRFSGLQFPNYSSELNVNALELDDSALYLCASSRQGSSPLHFGNGTRLTVT.

The rearrangement joins TRBV5-5 to TRBJ2-1, with D possibly TRBD2 on 5 matching bases. Germline V gene lookup returns CDR1 SGHKS and CDR2 YYEKEE (reference sequence). The CDR3 is 15 residues long. Trimming pared 0 bases from V and 9 bases from J, leaving 16 bases between. CDR3 nucleotides: TGTGCCAGCAGCTTGGGTCCGTTACTAGAACTTGAGCAGTTCTTC. It yields the protein CASSLGPLLELEQFF.

This clonotype was counted only a few times. This rearrangement joins TRBV5-1 to TRBJ1-4, with D tentatively TRBD1 (5 bases). V was cut by 3 bases and J by 4 bases, with 13 bases left in between. The CDR3 sequence is 15 residues long. Germline V gene data show CDR1 as SGHRS and CDR2 as YFSETQ. CDR3 sequence reads: CASSYADTNNEKLFF. CDR3 bases: TGCGCCAGCAGCTATGCGGACACGAATAATGAAAAACTGTTTTTT.

J is TRBJ2-4 and V is TRBV3-1; 9 bases line up with TRBD1. The CDR3 spans 15 residues. The germline CDR1 and CDR2 sequences are LGHDT and YNNKEL (reference sequence). Germline trimming cut 0 bases from V and 6 bases from J; bases unmatched to any gene: 3. The CDR3 spells CASSQDMGQGNIQYF. The CDR3 DNA reads as TGTGCCAGCAGCCAAGATATGGGACAGGGAAACATTCAGTACTTC.

The chain combines TRBV12-3 or TRBV12-4 with TRBJ2-5; 10 nucleotides line up with TRBD2. V dropped 4 bases and J dropped 4; count of bases not matched to a gene: 12. This CDR3 contains 17 residues. CDR3 loop: CASSSARRAGGRETQYF. For the CDR3, the DNA is TGTGCCAGCAGTTCCGCCCGCAGAGCGGGGGGGCGAGAGACCCAGTACTTC.

The rearrangement uses TRBV4-1 and TRBJ1-6; D is ambiguous. With 1 base removed from V and 9 bases from J, the gap between germline ends came to 13 bases. Germline-derived CDR1 and CDR2 are MGHRA and YSYEKL. This CDR3 has 15 residues. CDR3 amino acids: CASSQAPGSGSPLHF. CDR3 sequence (DNA): TGCGCCAGCAGCCAAGCCCCTGGGAGTGGTTCACCCCTCCACTTT.

This chain uses TRBV10-3 with TRBJ1-5; the match to TRBD1 covers 8 bases. Germline V gives CDR1 ENHRY, CDR2 SYGVKD. The CDR3 length is 15 residues. The V and J ends lost 3 bases and 7 bases, in that order; junction bases with no gene match: 8. CDR3 residues: CAISERGQGGQPQHF. The DNA for the CDR3 is TGTGCCATCAGTGAAAGAGGACAGGGCGGCCAGCCCCAGCATTTT.

Only a few counts were recorded for this clonotype. The chain uses TRBV7-9 and TRBJ2-3, with TRBD2 as a possible D gene (5 bases). This CDR3 region has 13 residues. Germline V gives CDR1 SEHNR, CDR2 FQNEAQ (reference sequence). Trimming removed 5 bases from V and 4 bases from J, with 10 bases in between. The CDR3 loop reads CASSISSADTQYF. DNA of the CDR3: TGTGCCAGCAGCATCAGTAGCGCAGATACGCAGTATTTT.

This clonotype was detected only a few times. The rearrangement uses TRBV29-1 and TRBJ2-1; 10 bases match TRBD1. Per germline, CDR1 SQVTM and CDR2 ANQGSEA. The J segment lost 6 bases and the V segment lost 7 bases, leaving 3 bases of the junction unmatched. The CDR3 sequence is 12 residues long. The CDR3, as DNA: TGCAGCGGGGGACAGGGGTCCAATGAGCAGTTCTTC. Translating it yields CSGGQGSNEQFF.

There are a few counts of this clonotype. V and J are TRBV20-1 and TRBJ2-5; 11 bases line up with TRBD2. The J segment lost 1 base and the V segment lost 6 bases, leaving 7 bases of the junction unmatched. CDR1 DFQATT and CDR2 SNEGSKA come from the germline V gene (reference sequence). CDR3 length equals 15 residues. CDR3 bases: TGCAGTGCCAAAAGACTAGCGGGGCGCCAAGAGACCCAGTACTTC. Amino acids: CSAKRLAGRQETQYF.

The chain recombines TRBV4-2 with TRBJ2-2; D gene ambiguous. Germline lookup yields CDR1 LGHNA and CDR2 YNFKEQ. The CDR3 is 15 residues long. The V and J ends lost 0 bases and 3 bases respectively, with 8 bases between them. The CDR3 loop reads CASSQEAGYTGELFF. CDR3 sequence (DNA): TGTGCCAGCAGCCAAGAAGCAGGCTACACCGGGGAGCTGTTTTTT.

The table lists this clonotype with many counts. The V call is TRBV20-1, the J call TRBJ2-7, with TRBD1 matching 7 bases. After removal of 3 bases from V and 2 bases from J, the junction contained 10 bases not matched to a gene. There are 15 residues in the CDR3. From germline, CDR1 is DFQATT and CDR2 SNEGSKA (reference sequence). CDR3 bases: TGCAGTGCTAGCGACTCCCGACAGGGAACCTACGAGCAGTACTTC. It yields the protein CSASDSRQGTYEQYF.

This clonotype has only a few counts. The chain employs TRBV13 and TRBJ2-2, with TRBD2 matching over 7 bases. Germline V gene data show CDR1 as PRHDT and CDR2 as FYEKMQ (reference sequence). The V gene end was trimmed by 6 bases and the J gene end by 3 bases; junction bases not matched to a gene: 4. This CDR3 comprises 14 residues. The chain's CDR3 is CASRSRGDTGELFF. The CDR3 DNA sequence: TGTGCCAGCAGATCCCGGGGGGACACCGGGGAGCTGTTTTTT.

The rearrangement uses TRBV10-3 and TRBJ1-1; 10 bases map to TRBD1. Germline V lookup: CDR1 ENHRY, CDR2 SYGVKD. V lost 4 bases, J lost 7 bases, and 6 bases stayed unmatched. This CDR3 is built from 14 residues. The CDR3 region has the DNA TGTGCCATCAGTGTCGGGACAGGGGTGGATGAAGCTTTCTTT. It specifies CAISVGTGVDEAFF.

CDR3 in DNA: TGTGCCAGCTCCCCGGACGGGGGGGAAAAACTGTTTTTT. Encoded protein: CASSPDGGEKLFF. This chain links TRBV18 with TRBJ1-4; TRBD1 is a possible D gene (5 bases). Germline-derived CDR1 and CDR2 are KGHSH and LQKENI. The CDR3 has 13 amino acids. Trimming shortened V by 6 bases and J by 8 bases, and 13 bases separated the two germline ends. Together with reference TRBV18 and TRBJ1-4, the CDR3 gives the full variable domain: NAGVMQNPRHLVRRRGQEARLRCSPMKGHSHVYWYRQLPEEGLKFMVYLQKENIIDESGMPKERFSAEFPKEGPSILRIQQVVRGDSAAYFCASSPDGGEKLFFGSGTQLSVL.

The chain carries TRBV7-9 and TRBJ2-1; 12 nucleotides line up with TRBD2. Germline assignment: CDR1 SEHNR and CDR2 FQNEAQ (reference sequence). With 5 bases clipped from V and 1 base from J, the junction kept 0 bases outside the gene matches. The CDR3 extends over 15 amino acids. In DNA form, the CDR3 reads TGTGCCAGCAGCACTAGCGGGAGGTCCTACAATGAGCAGTTCTTC. Translated, it gives CASSTSGRSYNEQFF. Full variable domain (remainder filled in from reference TRBV7-9 and TRBJ2-1): DTGVSQNPRHKITKRGQNVTFRCDPISEHNRLYWYRQTLGQGPEFLTYFQNEAQLEKSRLLSDRFSAERPKGSFSTLEIQRTEQGDSAMYLCASSTSGRSYNEQFFGPGTRLTVL.

This rearrangement joins TRBV27 to TRBJ1-1; 8 nucleotides line up with TRBD1. CDR1 is MNHEY and CDR2 is SMNVEV in the germline V gene (reference sequence). The CDR3 has 14 amino acids. V shed 3 bases, J shed 1 base, and the junction held 1 base outside the gene matches. This CDR3 reads CASSFDRGNTEAFF. CDR3 in DNA: TGTGCCAGCAGTTTTGACAGGGGGAACACTGAAGCTTTCTTT.

The rearrangement joins TRBV12-3 or TRBV12-4 to TRBJ1-3; D remains ambiguous. The CDR3 has 16 amino acids. The ends were cut back, 5 bases at V and 3 bases at J, with 17 bases in the middle. Here the CDR3 reads CASSPGRKGGGNTIYF. CDR3 sequence (DNA): TGTGCCAGCAGTCCCGGACGGAAAGGTGGTGGAAACACCATATATTTT.

The rearrangement links TRBV7-2 to TRBJ2-7; TRBD1 or TRBD2 may be the D gene (5 bases each). This CDR3 has 14 residues. Per the germline V gene, CDR1 is SGHTA and CDR2 is FQGNSA. The V end lost 4 bases, the J end lost 0 bases, and 10 bases lay between the germline ends. CDR3 nucleotide sequence: TGTGCCAGCAGCTCCCCCGGGACCTCCTACGAGCAGTACTTC. Amino acids: CASSSPGTSYEQYF.

At least ten counts were recorded for this clonotype. The rearrangement links TRBV6-5 to TRBJ2-7; a possible D gene is TRBD1 (6 bases). Trimming cost V 2 bases and J 3 bases, with 14 bases left between them. The length of the CDR3 is 15 residues. CDR1 and CDR2 (germline): MNHEY, SVGAGI. CDR3 loop: CASSYSATGSYEQYF. CDR3 DNA sequence: TGTGCCAGCAGTTACAGTGCTACAGGGAGCTACGAGCAGTACTTC.